This T cell receptor beta chain originates from a study of cytomegalovirus exposure and HLA in healthy donors. Healthy individuals who donated bone marrow served as the donors. PCR primers comprised 60 Vbeta and 13 Jbeta primers. Only in-frame clones appear in the TCRdb table, and some are missing; sequencing was by immunoSEQ multiplex PCR. The repertoire holds about 120,000 clones, with around 80% as singletons. This CDR3 is 17 amino acids long. The J segment lost 7 bases and the V segment lost 0 bases, leaving 10 bases of the junction unmatched. CDR1 is MGHRA, CDR2 YSYEKL, per germline. Sequenced input: PBMCs. V and J are TRBV4-1 and TRBJ2-5, with 11 nucleotides matching TRBD2. This sequence was found in a man in his fifties in good health and CMV-seronegative. The CDR3 bases are TGCGCCAGCAGCCAAGATCCTAGCGGGGGGCCTACTGGGACCCAGTACTTC. It encodes CASSQDPSGGPTGTQYF.